This T cell receptor (beta chain) was identified during a study of blood T cells in healthy people across ages (dated by TCRdb to the mid-2010s). About the study as a whole: In model experiments, roughly one uniquely barcoded TCR beta cDNA molecule per two T cells was captured by template switching. The study analyzed two additional independent replicas of 1 million unique cDNA reads from the same blood draw for two donors, one aged 18 to 30 and one aged 80 or older. Donors were grouped into four age groups: young (average roughly 15 years), middle-aged (approximately 41), aged (about 59) and long-lived (approximately 75). To avoid experimental bias, donors of different ages were spread randomly across the sequencing lanes. The study measured age-related changes in TCR beta repertoire diversity using deep sequencing normalized with unique cDNA molecular identifiers. Points the paper makes about the study in general: Estimates of total diversity based on one million sequenced T cells were regarded as lower bounds and as underestimates. The percentage of naive T cells measured by flow cytometry correlated strongly with observed TCR beta diversity. Compared with the aged group, more naive CD4+ T cells, fewer expanded clones and increased TCR diversity were shown by the long-lived group, suggesting age selection. Conclusive comparison of naive and antigen-experienced compartments was prevented by the profiling of bulk unsorted PBMCs. Observed TCR beta diversity per million T cells fell roughly linearly with age, and a significant reduction was already apparent by age around 36. Because donor CMV infection status was unknown, age-related changes in expanded clonotypes were potentially confounded.

The library was produced with 5' RACE. Reads for this sample came from an Illumina HiSeq 2500. The second PCR ran for about 6 to 11 cycles and used a J-beta primer mix along with a sample-barcoded 5' primer. A template-switch 5' adaptor carrying 12 random nucleotides introduced a unique molecular identifier onto each TCR beta cDNA molecule. Each sample yielded at least 2.5 million CDR3-containing paired-end reads. All of the RNA was converted into first-strand cDNA using the Mint cDNA synthesis kit, with a TRBC-specific oligonucleotide serving as the primer. Following uracil-DNA glycosylase treatment, a first 18-cycle PCR with universal primers M1SS and BC2_uni_R was performed on all cDNA. The original pipeline was this. Each sample was normalized by randomly selecting 1 million high-quality reads, each carrying a distinct molecular identifier. Reads with shared molecular identifiers were discarded instead of being binned into consensus sequences. MiTCR, set to a Q25 quality threshold and the strictest error-elimination algorithm, was used for CDR3 identification, clonotype clustering and error correction. A nonparametric unseen species model using Euler transformation provided a lower-bound estimate of total TCR beta diversity. The public reads were reprocessed in TCRdb via fastp at Q25 and MiXCR, keeping in-frame beta chains. Every distinct CDR3 protein forms one entry, paired with its most common genes and DNA. V and J calls and clone size were set by TCRdb, not the authors. The sample yields around 1.5 million distinct CDR3 sequences; 42% were counted once. In total, the top ten clones hold approximately 7.9% of the sample.

The donors were about 40 Caucasian individuals from Russia, aged roughly 6 to 100 years, who were systemically healthy. Each donor gave about 11 milliliters of peripheral blood, drawn into EDTA-treated Vacutainer tubes. Ficoll-Paque density-gradient centrifugation was used to isolate PBMCs, with at least 6.5 million per sample. Total RNA was extracted from PBMCs with Trizol reagent, with at least 5.5 micrograms obtained per sample. For every donor, flow cytometry on a PBMC aliquot measured the percentage of naive CD45RAhigh/CD27high T cells. Reading the germline V gene (reference sequence) gives CDR1 DFQATT and CDR2 SNEGSKA. The CDR3 holds 13 amino acids from the cysteine to the phenylalanine. The CDR3 DNA has 39 bases and is translated from base 1. After removal of 6 bases from V and 8 bases from J, the junction retains 11 bases not matched to a gene. Only one count was recorded for this clonotype. Its antigen remains undetermined. It has no much larger one-base neighbor in the sample; base qualities were not kept.

The origin of this receptor is a young woman in good health. The sample taken for sequencing was blood. The rearrangement joined TRBV20-1 to TRBJ1-2; TRBD1 agrees with 8 junctional bases. The DNA sequence follows: TGCAGTGCAAGCACAGGGGGTAGTTCGGGCTACACCTTC. It translates to CSASTGGSSGYTF.